Below are 11 T cell receptor beta chains sequenced from a single sample in a study of shared clonotypes between healthy human individuals. Sequencing used immunoSEQ multiplex PCR; TCRdb keeps in-frame clones, though not all of them. The table lists just over 2,000,000 clones, roughly 95% of them singletons, with 0.13% in the top ten. Sequencing input: naive CD4+ T cells sorted from blood. Subset in this sample: CD45RA+ positively selected. The source of these receptors is a young man in good health.

This chain connects TRBV28 to TRBJ2-5; D possibly matches TRBD1 or TRBD2 (6 bases each). Deletions cut 5 bases from V and 5 bases from J, with 15 bases between. CDR1 is MDHEN, CDR2 SYDVKM, per germline. This CDR3 comprises 14 residues. CDR3 sequence reads: CASSTGAVAETQYF. The CDR3 DNA follows: TGTGCCAGCAGTACGGGGGCGGTTGCCGAGACCCAGTACTTC.

The chain uses TRBV7-8 and TRBJ2-1, with TRBD2 as a possible D gene (5 bases). Trimming left V 5 bases short and J 5 bases short, with 16 bases between. CDR1 is SGHVS and CDR2 is FQNEAQ in the germline V gene. The CDR3 spans 15 residues. For the CDR3, the DNA is TGTGCCAGCAGCCCCGAGGGAGCCGAGAACAATGAGCAGTTCTTC. Residues: CASSPEGAENNEQFF.

V usage is TRBV9 and J usage is TRBJ1-1; D gene ambiguous. There are 13 residues in the CDR3. Trimming shortened V by 3 bases and J by 4 bases, and 10 bases separated the two germline ends. Germline CDR1 SGDLS, CDR2 YYNGEE. CDR3 nucleotide sequence: TGTGCCAGCAGCGGGGCAGGACTCACTGAAGCTTTCTTT. Translation gives CASSGAGLTEAFF.

This clone was seen a single time. The genes are TRBV5-4 and TRBJ2-7; perhaps TRBD2 as D (6 bases). V lost 2 bases, J lost 2 bases, and 11 bases lay in between. The CDR3 extends over 14 amino acids. CDR1 and CDR2 (germline): SGHNT, YYREEE (reference sequence). The DNA of the CDR3 is TGTGCCAGCAGCTTTGCGGGATACCCCTACGAGCAGTACTTC. The encoded protein is CASSFAGYPYEQYF.

The rearrangement uses TRBV30 and TRBJ1-2; no firm D call. This CDR3 region has 13 residues. Deletions cut 1 base from V and 2 bases from J, with 8 bases between. Germline CDR1 GTSNPN, CDR2 SVGIG (reference sequence). CDR3 residues: CAWSETTNYGYTF. In DNA, the CDR3 is TGTGCCTGGAGTGAGACAACCAACTATGGCTACACCTTC.

The chain links TRBV21-1 to TRBJ2-5; the table's D call of TRBD2 was not tested on the DNA. TRBV21-1 is noted as a pseudogene. The CDR3 runs 17 residues. The CDR3 region is CASSIWTSGGLQETQYF. The DNA of the CDR3 is TGTGCCAGCAGCATTTGGACTAGCGGGGGGCTTCAAGAGACCCAGTACTTC.

V gene TRBV19 combines with J gene TRBJ1-2; 7 bases are a match to TRBD1. CDR3 length: 14 residues. J lost 3 bases, V lost 5 bases, and 6 bases had no gene match. Looked up from germline, CDR1 is LNHDA and CDR2 is SQIVND (reference sequence). The CDR3 nucleotides read TGTGCCAGTAGTCCGTACGACAGGGACTATGGCTACACCTTC. Protein product: CASSPYDRDYGYTF.

The CDR3 nucleotides are TGTGCCTCGACAGGGGGCAGAGATACGCAGTATTTT. Translating gives CASTGGRDTQYF. This chain joins TRBV30 and TRBJ2-3; 10 bases fit TRBD1. The CDR3 is made up of 12 amino acids. CDR1 is GTSNPN, CDR2 SVGIG, per germline (reference sequence). After removal of 7 bases from V and 5 bases from J, the junction contained 3 bases not matched to a gene.

The V gene is TRBV16, the J gene TRBJ1-4; D gene ambiguous. The ends were cut back, 2 bases at V and 8 bases at J, with 12 bases in the middle. Germline CDR1 is KGHSY and CDR2 is FQNENV. This CDR3 comprises 14 residues. The CDR3 bases are TGTGCCAGCAGCCAACAAATGATTGGGGAAAAACTGTTTTTT. It encodes CASSQQMIGEKLFF.

J is TRBJ1-2 and V is TRBV28, with D perhaps TRBD1 (5 bases). With 2 bases removed from V and 6 bases from J, the gap between germline ends came to 16 bases. The CDR3 is made up of 15 amino acids. Germline CDR1 and CDR2: MDHEN and SYDVKM. The CDR3 is CASSLMPEGSNGYTF. CDR3 bases: TGTGCCAGCAGTTTAATGCCGGAGGGGAGTAATGGCTACACCTTC.

The V call is TRBV30, the J call TRBJ1-2; a weak D match, TRBD1 (5 bases). Germline CDR1 is GTSNPN and CDR2 is SVGIG (reference sequence). The CDR3 loop spans 13 amino acids. Trimming left V 2 bases short and J 5 bases short, with 12 bases between. The CDR3 region is CAWSLGQGYGYTF. DNA of the CDR3: TGTGCCTGGAGTTTGGGGCAGGGATATGGCTACACCTTC. The whole variable domain, filled in from reference TRBV30 and TRBJ1-2, reads SQTIHQWPATLVQPVGSPLSLECTVEGTSNPNLYWYRQAAGRGLQLLFYSVGIGQISSEVPQNLSASRPQDRQFILSSKKLLLSDSGFYLCAWSLGQGYGYTFGSGTRLTVV.